Listed here are 25 T cell receptor beta chains from one sample, sequenced in a study of T-cell reconstitution after alpha-beta-depleted transplantation in children. Unique molecular identifiers were used to barcode this TCRbeta library. Via MiXCR, TCRdb re-called the PCR reads, giving one row per CDR3 protein. The data contain 600,000 or so distinct CDR3 sequences, under 30% of them seen just once; the ten biggest clones take up roughly an eighth. This material consisted of PBMCs, mostly from graft donor cells, taken 360 days after TCRalphabeta/CD19-depleted stem cell transplant. The receptors originated from a boy younger than two who had a stem cell transplant for acute myeloid leukemia, so the T cells may come from the graft donor.

The V and J genes are TRBV27 and TRBJ2-2, with unresolved D. CDR1 and CDR2 from the germline V gene are MNHEY and SMNVEV (reference sequence). Deletions cut 5 bases from V and 5 bases from J, with 6 bases between. This CDR3 is built from 12 residues. The CDR3 bases are TGTGCCAGCAGTACACGTACCGGGGAGCTGTTTTTT. It yields the protein CASSTRTGELFF.

This chain links TRBV20-1 with TRBJ1-5, with TRBD1 as a possible D gene (6 bases). The CDR3 has 15 residues. The germline V gene encodes CDR1 DFQATT and CDR2 SNEGSKA (reference sequence). Trimming removed 3 bases from V and 2 bases from J, with 14 bases in between. The CDR3 coding sequence is TGCAGTGCTAGTACAGGGTCTATGGGCAATCAGCCCCAGCATTTT. Translation gives CSASTGSMGNQPQHF.

The chain combines TRBV4-1 with TRBJ1-5; 8 bases match TRBD1. The trim removed 0 bases at V and 6 bases at J, leaving 10 bases unmatched. CDR1 MGHRA and CDR2 YSYEKL come from the germline V gene. The CDR3 spans 17 residues. The CDR3 loop is CASSQDRDRGGVQPQHF. The CDR3 coding sequence is TGCGCCAGCAGCCAAGACCGTGACAGGGGAGGCGTTCAGCCCCAGCATTTT.

The chain joins TRBV7-9 to TRBJ1-1; no clear D gene. Trimming pared 1 base from V and 6 bases from J, leaving 6 bases between. The CDR3 sequence is 12 residues long. Germline CDR1 and CDR2: SEHNR and FQNEAQ (reference sequence). The DNA of the CDR3 is TGTGCCAGCAGCTTAGTGGAGTCTGAAGCTTTCTTT. Translation gives CASSLVESEAFF. The full variable domain, its missing parts supplied by reference TRBV7-9 and TRBJ1-1, is DTGVSQNPRHKITKRGQNVTFRCDPISEHNRLYWYRQTLGQGPEFLTYFQNEAQLEKSRLLSDRFSAERPKGSFSTLEIQRTEQGDSAMYLCASSLVESEAFFGQGTRLTVV.

This clonotype turned up a few times. CDR3 coding DNA: TGTGCCAGCAGTTATTCGGCTAGCGGGGCCACACTCACCGGGCAGTTCTTC. This sequence encodes CASSYSASGATLTGQFF. The V gene is TRBV6-5, the J gene TRBJ2-1; 9 bases match TRBD2. Germline loops: CDR1 MNHEY, CDR2 SVGAGI. CDR3 size: 17 residues. With 3 bases clipped from V and 12 bases from J, the junction kept 18 bases outside the gene matches.

This chain uses TRBV14 with TRBJ2-7, with D tentatively TRBD1 (6 bases). This CDR3 spans 16 amino acids. Trimming left V 4 bases short and J 2 bases short, with 18 bases between. CDR1 and CDR2 (germline): SGHDN, FVKESK. This CDR3 is CASSPLLDRPPYEQYF. As DNA, the CDR3 is TGTGCCAGCAGCCCGTTATTAGACAGGCCCCCCTACGAGCAGTACTTC.

This clonotype occurred many times. V gene TRBV28 combines with J gene TRBJ1-4; D possibly corresponds to TRBD1 (5 bases). V was cut by 8 bases and J by 4 bases, with 17 bases left in between. This CDR3 is built from 15 residues. Per the germline V gene, CDR1 is MDHEN and CDR2 is SYDVKM. The DNA for the CDR3 is TGTGCCAGCGGGCAGGGAGCCTTTCTTAATGAAAAACTGTTTTTT. Protein sequence: CASGQGAFLNEKLFF.

The chain combines TRBV12-3 or TRBV12-4 with TRBJ1-2; unclear D gene. The V end lost 7 bases, the J end lost 13 bases, and 13 bases lay between the germline ends. CDR3 length: 10 residues. For the CDR3, the DNA is TGTGCCAGCATCTGCGGGTCGGGCACCTTC. This sequence encodes CASICGSGTF.

In this sample, this clonotype turned up a few times. The chain recombines TRBV6-1 with TRBJ1-6; D unclear. In germline, CDR1 is MNHNS, CDR2 SASEGT. Trimming stripped 7 bases from V and 2 bases from J, with 9 bases between. The CDR3 extends over 14 amino acids. DNA of the CDR3: TGTGCCAGCATCCCAAGCCCCTATAATTCACCCCTCCACTTT. This gives the protein CASIPSPYNSPLHF.

This clonotype showed up many times. The chain carries TRBV5-1 and TRBJ2-5; tentative D call: TRBD2 (5 bases). This CDR3 is built from 14 residues. Germline V CDR1 and CDR2: SGHRS, YFSETQ. The V and J ends lost 3 bases and 5 bases respectively, with 14 bases between them. This CDR3 is CASSWTSGAETQYF. The CDR3 region has the DNA TGCGCCAGCAGCTGGACTTCTGGCGCGGAGACCCAGTACTTC. Full variable domain (missing parts from reference TRBV5-1 and TRBJ2-5): KAGVTQTPRYLIKTRGQQVTLSCSPISGHRSVSWYQQTPGQGLQFLFEYFSETQRNKGNFPGRFSGRQFSNSRSEMNVSTLELGDSALYLCASSWTSGAETQYFGPGTRLLVL.

Turning to this clonotype: One end of the junction does not line up with germline, which may come from a read error. The V gene is TRBV6-4, the J gene TRBJ2-1, with a possible D match to TRBD2 (7 bases). Germline V CDR1 and CDR2: MRHNA, SNTAGT. There are 19 residues in the CDR3. In nucleotides, the CDR3 is TGTGCCTGCAGTCCATTTCTCCCTCGCGGGGGCGCTTGGCACAATGAGCAGTTCTTC. It encodes CACSPFLPRGGAWHNEQFF.

This clonotype appeared a few times. This chain connects TRBV12-3 or TRBV12-4 to TRBJ1-5; D is ambiguous. The V gene lost 7 bases and the J gene lost 0 bases, with 10 bases spanning the gap. CDR3 length: 14 amino acids. CDR3 nucleotides: TGTGCCAGCACTCCGGGATTTAGCAATCAGCCCCAGCATTTT. The encoded protein is CASTPGFSNQPQHF.

This clonotype showed up many times. V usage is TRBV7-2 and J usage is TRBJ2-1; 7 nucleotides agree with TRBD2. The V segment lost 5 bases and the J segment 3 bases; nucleotides outside the gene matches: 7. Germline V gives CDR1 SGHTA, CDR2 FQGNSA. The CDR3 sequence is 15 residues long. DNA for the CDR3: TGTGCCAGCAGCCCACGCCAGCGGGGCTACAATGAGCAGTTCTTC. This translates into CASSPRQRGYNEQFF.

This clonotype was seen a few times. This chain connects TRBV6-2 or TRBV6-3 to TRBJ1-2; D is uncertain. The CDR3 extends over 13 amino acids. CDR1 and CDR2 (germline): MNHEY, SVGEGT. V lost 2 bases and J 8 bases, leaving 12 bases between the germline ends. The DNA for the CDR3 is TGTGCCAGCAGTTACGCGGCCCGAGGAGGCTACACCTTC. It specifies CASSYAARGGYTF.

This clonotype was recorded many times. The chain employs TRBV6-5 and TRBJ2-5; a possible D gene is TRBD2 (7 bases). V dropped 8 bases and J dropped 3 bases, with 22 bases sitting between them. This CDR3 comprises 16 residues. Germline CDR1 reads MNHEY; CDR2 reads SVGAGI. The CDR3 region has the DNA TGTGCCAGCCTCCCGAGGAAGGCGGGGGCAGAAGAGACCCAGTACTTC. It is translated as CASLPRKAGAEETQYF.

This clonotype was seen at least ten times. The J gene is TRBJ2-7, the V gene TRBV7-9; 7 nucleotides agree with TRBD1. Trimming cost V 0 bases and J 2 bases; bases outside gene matches: 4. This CDR3 region has 15 residues. Per germline, CDR1 SEHNR and CDR2 FQNEAQ (reference sequence). CDR3: CASSLALQGAYEQYF. CDR3 nucleotide sequence: TGTGCCAGCAGCTTAGCCCTCCAGGGGGCCTACGAGCAGTACTTC.

V is TRBV7-2 and J is TRBJ2-4; weak D call: TRBD2 (6 bases). The CDR3 is made up of 15 amino acids. Germline V gene lookup returns CDR1 SGHTA and CDR2 FQGNSA. Trimming pared 1 base from V and 9 bases from J, leaving 16 bases between. CDR3 bases: TGTGCCAGCAGCTTAGAAGGGGCGGGATTGAGCATTCAGTACTTC. As protein: CASSLEGAGLSIQYF.

V usage is TRBV7-9 and J usage is TRBJ1-3, with D unresolved. V lost 4 bases and J lost 3, with 4 bases in between. The CDR3 extends over 12 amino acids. Germline V gene lookup returns CDR1 SEHNR and CDR2 FQNEAQ (reference sequence). The CDR3 DNA sequence: TGTGCCAGCAGCTCCGTTGGAAACACCATATATTTT. Its translation: CASSSVGNTIYF.

The CDR3 sequence: CASSQGATYNEQFF. As DNA, the CDR3 is TGTGCCAGCAGCCAGGGGGCCACCTACAATGAGCAGTTCTTC. This chain connects TRBV3-1 to TRBJ2-1, with D perhaps matching TRBD1 (6 bases). There are 14 residues in the CDR3. Germline-derived CDR1 and CDR2 are LGHDT and YNNKEL (reference sequence). The V and J ends lost 3 bases and 2 bases respectively, with 8 bases between them.

This clonotype showed up many times. The chain carries TRBV28 and TRBJ2-5; D is ambiguous. Trimming took 6 bases from V and 0 from J, leaving 8 bases between them. Germline CDR1 MDHEN, CDR2 SYDVKM. CDR3 length: 13 residues. CDR3 nucleotide sequence: TGTGCCAGCAGGGTAGGGCACCAAGAGACCCAGTACTTC. This translates into CASRVGHQETQYF.

The chain combines TRBV12-3 or TRBV12-4 with TRBJ2-3; TRBD1 matches 11 bases. The CDR3 length is 16 residues. V lost 6 bases and J lost 2; bases outside the gene matches: 7. CDR3 in amino acids: CASSLGGQGVTDTQYF. As DNA, the CDR3 is TGTGCCAGCAGCCTTGGGGGACAGGGGGTCACAGATACGCAGTATTTT.

This clonotype has just a few counts. This chain joins TRBV20-1 and TRBJ2-3, with D possibly being TRBD1 or TRBD2 (5 bases each). The V end lost 4 bases, the J end lost 5 bases, and 10 bases lay between the germline ends. This CDR3 spans 12 amino acids. Germline lookup yields CDR1 DFQATT and CDR2 SNEGSKA (reference sequence). Here the CDR3 reads CSATGTLDTQYF. The CDR3 coding sequence is TGCAGTGCTACCGGGACCCTAGATACGCAGTATTTT.

This clonotype came up many times. The chain combines TRBV10-3 with TRBJ2-1, with TRBD1 as a possible D gene (6 bases). The CDR3 sequence is 14 residues long. The V end lost 2 bases, the J end lost 5 bases, and 10 bases lay between the germline ends. Germline CDR1 reads ENHRY; CDR2 reads SYGVKD. The CDR3 DNA reads TGTGCCATCAGTGAGACAGGGTTGCACAATGAGCAGTTCTTC. Its translation: CAISETGLHNEQFF.

The genes are TRBV7-2 and TRBJ2-7; TRBD2 aligns across 8 bases. Germline V gene lookup returns CDR1 SGHTA and CDR2 FQGNSA. Germline trimming cut 3 bases from V and 7 bases from J; bases unmatched to any gene: 5. The CDR3 totals 13 residues. CDR3 sequence: CASSFRLATEQYV. Here the CDR3 DNA reads TGTGCCAGCAGCTTCCGACTAGCGACGGAGCAGTACGTC.

CDR3 nucleotides: TGCGCCAGCAGCCAAGAACCTCCGGGACTAGCGGGGGGGTCCGAGCAGTACTTC. Amino acid sequence: CASSQEPPGLAGGSEQYF. The chain recombines TRBV4-3 with TRBJ2-7, with 16 bases identical to TRBD2. The CDR3 is made up of 18 amino acids. The junction had 8 bases not matched to a gene; V was cut back by 0 bases and J by 6 bases. Germline CDR1 reads LGHNA; CDR2 reads YSLEER.